These 20 T cell receptor beta chains were sequenced from one sample in a study of post-analysis software for immune sequencing data. Study observations and caveats: In patients, TRBV5-6, TRBV5-1 and TRBV20-1 belonged to 4 or 5 TRBV segments found more frequently than in controls.

Which antigens these TCRs recognize remains unknown. Unique molecular identifiers were present in the TCR beta cDNA libraries. TCRdb re-called the PCR reads with MiXCR, one entry per CDR3 protein. The table includes some 690,000 distinct CDR3 sequences, 59% detected once. The sequencing input was blood. These receptors came from a girl aged 2 to 10 with multiple sclerosis.

The chain has TRBV12-3 or TRBV12-4 and TRBJ1-5; the D gene is possibly TRBD1 (6 bases). This CDR3 contains 15 residues. Trimming pared 5 bases from V and 4 bases from J, leaving 15 bases between. CDR3 amino acids: CASSPQQGPNQPQHF. The CDR3 coding sequence is TGTGCCAGCAGTCCCCAACAGGGCCCGAATCAGCCCCAGCATTTT.

This clonotype showed up just once. This chain connects TRBV20-1 to TRBJ2-1; 10 bases align to TRBD1. Germline loops: CDR1 DFQATT, CDR2 SNEGSKA (reference sequence). Trimming at V came to 4 bases and at J to 6 bases, leaving 6 bases not matched to a gene. CDR3 length: 14 residues. The CDR3 sequence is CSATGQGSSNEQFF. The CDR3 DNA reads TGCAGTGCTACGGGACAGGGGTCGTCCAATGAGCAGTTCTTC.

J is TRBJ1-1 and V is TRBV7-6; a weak D match, TRBD1 (5 bases). Deletions cut 6 bases from V and 2 bases from J, with 10 bases between. In germline, CDR1 is SGHVS, CDR2 FNYEAQ. The CDR3 runs to 13 residues. The DNA for the CDR3 is TGTGCCAGCAGTCGACAGTTTAACACTGAAGCTTTCTTT. Amino acids: CASSRQFNTEAFF. Based on the CDR3 plus reference TRBV7-6 and TRBJ1-1, the full variable domain is GAGVSQSPRYKVTKRGQDVALRCDPISGHVSLYWYRQALGQGPEFLTYFNYEAQQDKSGLPNDRFSAERPEGSISTLTIQRTEQRDSAMYRCASSRQFNTEAFFGQGTRLTVV.

This clonotype was seen once. This chain connects TRBV3-1 to TRBJ2-1; 12 nucleotides line up with TRBD2. The CDR3 contains 18 residues. Per the germline V gene, CDR1 is LGHDT and CDR2 is YNNKEL (reference sequence). The V gene end was trimmed by 4 bases and the J gene end by 1 base; junction bases not matched to a gene: 8. The CDR3 nucleotides are TGTGCCAGCAGCCCGTCTAGCGGGAGGGACCTATCCTACAATGAGCAGTTCTTC. Translation: CASSPSSGRDLSYNEQFF.

The chain employs TRBV7-3 and TRBJ2-1; D is perhaps TRBD2 (5 bases). The V gene lost 2 bases and the J gene lost 4 bases, with 18 bases spanning the gap. CDR3 length: 17 residues. Germline loops: CDR1 SGHTA, CDR2 FQGTGA. This CDR3 is CASSLYPGADPYNEQFF. In DNA form, the CDR3 reads TGTGCCAGCAGCTTATACCCTGGAGCGGATCCATACAATGAGCAGTTCTTC.

This sequence joins TRBV7-2 and TRBJ1-2; possible D gene TRBD1, 6 bases. Deletions cut 3 bases from V and 1 base from J, with 15 bases between. CDR1 is SGHTA, CDR2 FQGNSA, per germline. CDR3 length: 16 residues. The CDR3 DNA sequence: TGTGCCAGCAGCTTTAGGTCGGGGGCCCTTAACTATGGCTACACCTTC. It codes for CASSFRSGALNYGYTF.

The gene calls are TRBV29-1 and TRBJ1-2; D possibly corresponds to TRBD1 (5 bases). Germline values: CDR1 SQVTM, CDR2 ANQGSEA. V was shortened by 3 bases and J by 7 bases, with 12 bases between the two germline ends. This CDR3 has 12 residues. Here the CDR3 reads CSVEQGEGGYTF. The CDR3 nucleotides read TGCAGCGTTGAGCAGGGTGAGGGTGGCTACACCTTC.

Ten or more counts support this clonotype. V and J are TRBV2 and TRBJ2-1; no reliable D call. V was clipped by 4 bases and J by 1 base, with 11 bases between them. Germline CDR1 is SNHLY and CDR2 is FYNNEI. CDR3 length: 15 amino acids. This CDR3 is CASSVSLGSYNEQFF. CDR3 nucleotide sequence: TGTGCCAGCAGTGTTTCCTTAGGTTCCTACAATGAGCAGTTCTTC.

This clonotype was recorded a few times. The junction shows a germline mismatch at one end, possibly a read error. The chain employs TRBV7-2 and TRBJ1-5; no definite D call. Germline V gives CDR1 SGHTA, CDR2 FQGNSA. The length of the CDR3 is 16 residues. CDR3 sequence (DNA): TGTGCCAGCAGCTTAGCGCCCGGGTTGAGCAATCAGCCTCAGCATTTT. Amino acids: CASSLAPGLSNQPQHF.

This clonotype was recorded only once. The chain is built from TRBV20-1 and TRBJ1-1; D is perhaps TRBD1 (6 bases). V dropped 1 base and J dropped 1 base, with 13 bases sitting between them. Germline-derived CDR1 and CDR2 are DFQATT and SNEGSKA (reference sequence). The CDR3 is 15 residues long. The CDR3 DNA is TGCAGTGCTAGAGCCCGGGGGGCCGGGAACACTGAAGCTTTCTTT. It is translated as CSARARGAGNTEAFF.

This clonotype was observed once. The chain joins TRBV5-1 to TRBJ2-1, with D tentatively TRBD2 (6 bases). The CDR3 is 16 residues long. The germline gives CDR1 SGHRS, CDR2 YFSETQ. V shed 4 bases and J shed 6 bases, with 20 bases lying between them. CDR3 loop: CASSPDFRDSGNEQFF. The CDR3 DNA follows: TGCGCCAGCAGCCCGGACTTTAGGGACTCGGGCAATGAGCAGTTCTTC. The full variable domain, its missing parts supplied by reference TRBV5-1 and TRBJ2-1, is KAGVTQTPRYLIKTRGQQVTLSCSPISGHRSVSWYQQTPGQGLQFLFEYFSETQRNKGNFPGRFSGRQFSNSRSEMNVSTLELGDSALYLCASSPDFRDSGNEQFFGPGTRLTVL.

The chain recombines TRBV20-1 with TRBJ2-3, with 8 nucleotides matching TRBD2. In germline, CDR1 is DFQATT, CDR2 SNEGSKA (reference sequence). The V gene end was trimmed by 1 base and the J gene end by 3 bases; junction bases not matched to a gene: 3. The CDR3 is 14 amino acids. CDR3 DNA: TGCAGTGCTAGAGTCCCGGGAGGGACAGATACGCAGTATTTT. Translation: CSARVPGGTDTQYF.

The chain is built from TRBV5-1 and TRBJ2-1; TRBD2 matches at 12 bases. V was pared by 0 bases and J by 8 bases, with 6 bases of the junction left unmatched. This CDR3 is 16 amino acids long. Looked up from germline, CDR1 is SGHRS and CDR2 is YFSETQ. CDR3 coding DNA: TGCGCCAGCAGCTTGGGACTAGCGGGAGTAATGGATGAGCAGTTCTTC. Its translation: CASSLGLAGVMDEQFF.

This clonotype came up a few times. This chain uses TRBV9 with TRBJ1-2; D possibly corresponds to TRBD1 (5 bases). V was shortened by 0 bases and J by 2 bases, with 11 bases between the two germline ends. Germline V gene sequence: CDR1 SGDLS, CDR2 YYNGEE. The CDR3 covers 15 residues. The CDR3 loop is CASSVEFRGNYGYTF. CDR3 sequence (DNA): TGTGCCAGCAGCGTAGAGTTCCGGGGGAACTATGGCTACACCTTC.

This clonotype was counted a few times. This chain connects TRBV10-2 to TRBJ2-3; no definite D call. Per the germline V gene, CDR1 is WSHSY and CDR2 is SAAADI. Trimming shortened V by 8 bases and J by 0 bases, and 18 bases separated the two germline ends. The CDR3 length is 16 residues. CDR3: CASAPRIRGSTDTQYF. CDR3 sequence (DNA): TGCGCCAGCGCACCCCGGATCCGCGGTAGCACAGATACGCAGTATTTT.

This chain uses TRBV20-1 with TRBJ1-2; D gene ambiguous. This CDR3 spans 16 amino acids. Per germline, CDR1 DFQATT and CDR2 SNEGSKA (reference sequence). The V end was cut by 3 bases, the J end by 0 bases, with 17 bases between. CDR3 in DNA: TGCAGTGCTAGTGGCAGCAACCCCCAAGCTAACTATGGCTACACCTTC. It translates to CSASGSNPQANYGYTF.

V usage is TRBV11-2 and J usage is TRBJ2-1; 7 bases map to TRBD2. CDR1 SGHAT and CDR2 FQNNGV come from the germline V gene. The CDR3 sequence is 13 residues long. Germline trimming cut 4 bases from V and 9 bases from J; bases unmatched to any gene: 6. The CDR3 nucleotides are TGTGCCAGCAGCTCAAAGCTAGCGGTTGAGCAGTTCTTC. Amino acid sequence: CASSSKLAVEQFF.

The genes are TRBV20-1 and TRBJ1-1, with unresolved D. The CDR3 loop spans 14 amino acids. Deletions cut 5 bases from V and 7 bases from J, with 20 bases between. The germline gives CDR1 DFQATT, CDR2 SNEGSKA (reference sequence). CDR3 amino acids: CSAVGGEISGEAFF. In DNA, the CDR3 is TGCAGTGCTGTTGGCGGTGAAATATCGGGTGAAGCTTTCTTT.

This clonotype was picked up a small number of times. This chain links TRBV15 with TRBJ2-7, with 10 bases that match TRBD2. The CDR3 sequence is 17 residues long. Germline CDR1 reads LNHNV; CDR2 reads YYDKDF (reference sequence). Trimming cost V 6 bases and J 3 bases; bases outside gene matches: 14. Written as DNA, the CDR3 is TGTGCCACCAGTACACGGGTTGGTCTAGCGGGAGTCTACGAGCAGTACTTC. Protein: CATSTRVGLAGVYEQYF.

The chain combines TRBV29-1 with TRBJ1-2; D is uncertain. The germline V and J ends were trimmed by 5 bases and 2 bases, with 6 bases remaining between them. This CDR3 spans 11 amino acids. Germline V lookup: CDR1 SQVTM, CDR2 ANQGSEA. For the CDR3, the DNA is TGCAGCGTTCCGAGAAACTATGGCTACACCTTC. Its protein product is CSVPRNYGYTF.